This T cell receptor beta chain was profiled in a study of vaccination and CD4 T cells after COVID-19. The treatment denotes: approximately 9-day PBMC culture with coronavirus spike peptide pools or control peptides (ViraFEST assay). Regarding this clonotype: Its specificity is not known.

The study sequenced cultured CD4+ T cell DNA using the Oncomine TCR Beta short-read assay. TCRdb reprocessed the PCR reads via MiXCR and lists one record per CDR3 protein. The sample records 19,000 or so distinct CDR3 sequences, around 83% being singletons. Trimming cost V 5 bases and J 0 bases, with 11 bases left between them. This CDR3 spans 15 amino acids. Germline assignment: CDR1 SEHNR and CDR2 FQNEAQ (reference sequence). Sample: CD4+ T cells from blood, cultured in vitro, taken after SARS-CoV-2 vaccination. This rearrangement joins TRBV7-9 to TRBJ1-3; no clear D. This TCR was sampled from a human donor who received a COVID-19 vaccine. Written as DNA, the CDR3 is TGTGCCAGCAGCCCCTACACGTCCTCTGGAAACACCATATATTTT. It translates to CASSPYTSSGNTIYF. Using reference TRBV7-9 and TRBJ1-3 for the parts outside the CDR3, the full variable domain is DTGVSQNPRHKITKRGQNVTFRCDPISEHNRLYWYRQTLGQGPEFLTYFQNEAQLEKSRLLSDRFSAERPKGSFSTLEIQRTEQGDSAMYLCASSPYTSSGNTIYFGEGSWLTVV.